This T cell receptor (beta chain) was documented in a study of blood T cells in healthy people across ages (dated by TCRdb to about 2015). For context, the study as a whole: In model experiments, template switching captured roughly one uniquely barcoded TCR beta cDNA molecule for every two T cells. The study measured age-related changes in TCR beta repertoire diversity using deep sequencing normalized with unique cDNA molecular identifiers. Four age groups were formed from the donors: young (average about 17 years), middle-aged (approximately 42), aged (roughly 58) and long-lived (around 82). To avoid experimental bias, donors of different ages were distributed randomly across sequencing lanes. The study analyzed two additional independent replicas of 1 million unique cDNA reads from the same blood draw for two donors, one aged 18 to 29 and one aged 80 or older.

The research as a whole found: Compared with the aged group, more naive CD4+ T cells, fewer expanded clones and increased TCR diversity were shown by the long-lived group, suggesting age selection. Total diversity estimates from one million sequenced T cells were considered lower bounds and underestimates. Bulk unsorted PBMC profiling prevented conclusive comparison of naive and antigen-experienced compartments. There was a strong correlation between observed TCR beta diversity and the percentage of naive T cells measured by flow cytometry. Because the CMV infection status of the donors was unknown, age-related changes in expanded clonotypes may potentially have been confounded. As age increased, observed TCR beta diversity per million T cells dropped in a roughly linear way, and a significant reduction was already evident by age roughly 40.

The germline V gene yields SGHTA for CDR1 and FQGNSA for CDR2. The cysteine opens and the phenylalanine closes a CDR3 of 15 amino acids. This entry keeps only the CDR3 DNA: 45 bases, framed from base 1. V loses 5 bases of germline sequence and J loses 0 bases, and the interval between the two ends is 10 bases. Donors were 39 systemically healthy Caucasian individuals from Russia aged roughly 6 to 90 years. Each donor gave 9.5 to 10 milliliters of peripheral blood, drawn into EDTA-treated Vacutainer tubes. Ficoll-Paque density-gradient centrifugation was used to isolate PBMCs, with at least 7 million obtained per sample. Total RNA, at least 6 micrograms per sample, was extracted from PBMCs with Trizol reagent. The percentages of naive CD45RAhigh/CD27high T cells were determined by flow cytometry on a PBMC aliquot from every donor. The method was 5' RACE. Sequencing used an Illumina HiSeq 2500. A second about 7 to 11 cycle PCR used a sample-barcoded 5' primer and a J-beta primer mix. A unique molecular identifier was introduced onto each TCR beta cDNA molecule by a template-switch 5' adaptor carrying 12 random nucleotides. Each sample yielded at least 2.5 million CDR3-containing paired-end reads. First-strand cDNA synthesis was performed from all RNA using the Mint cDNA synthesis kit, with priming by a TRBC-specific oligonucleotide. All cDNA was treated with uracil-DNA glycosylase and then went through a first 18-cycle PCR with the universal primers M1SS and BC2_uni_R. Per the original workflow: Each sample was normalized by randomly selecting 1 million high-quality reads, each carrying a distinct molecular identifier. Reads with shared molecular identifiers were discarded instead of being binned into consensus sequences. CDR3 identification, clonotype clustering and error correction used MiTCR with a Q25 quality threshold and the strictest error-elimination algorithm. A nonparametric unseen species model with Euler transformation was used to estimate lower-bound total TCR beta diversity. TCRdb cleaned the public reads at Q25 with fastp, built clones with MiXCR and kept in-frame beta chains. Rows with a matching CDR3 protein are joined into one entry that keeps the most common DNA and genes. TCRdb, not the original authors, processed these V and J calls. In this sample the table shows fewer than 1,000,000 distinct CDR3 sequences, roughly 44% of which occur a single time. The ten largest clones add up to roughly 19% of the sample.

This clonotype was picked up a small number of times. Its antigen is still unknown. Base qualities were left out, and no much larger clone turns up one base away. The V and J genes are TRBV7-2 and TRBJ1-4; TRBD1 could be the D gene, as 5 bases match. The sample consisted of blood. This sequence was found in a man aged 55 to 70 in good health. The CDR3 region reads CASSVGGATNEKLFF. In nucleotides, the sequence is TGTGCCAGCAGCGTTGGGGGGGCAACTAATGAAAAACTGTTTTTT. Extended through the reference TRBV7-2 and TRBJ1-4 proteins, this CDR3 yields the full variable domain: GAGVSQSPSNKVTEKGKDVELRCDPISGHTALYWYRQSLGQGLEFLIYFQGNSAPDKSGLPSDRFSAERTGGSVSTLTIQRTQQEDSAVYLCASSVGGATNEKLFFGSGTQLSVL.